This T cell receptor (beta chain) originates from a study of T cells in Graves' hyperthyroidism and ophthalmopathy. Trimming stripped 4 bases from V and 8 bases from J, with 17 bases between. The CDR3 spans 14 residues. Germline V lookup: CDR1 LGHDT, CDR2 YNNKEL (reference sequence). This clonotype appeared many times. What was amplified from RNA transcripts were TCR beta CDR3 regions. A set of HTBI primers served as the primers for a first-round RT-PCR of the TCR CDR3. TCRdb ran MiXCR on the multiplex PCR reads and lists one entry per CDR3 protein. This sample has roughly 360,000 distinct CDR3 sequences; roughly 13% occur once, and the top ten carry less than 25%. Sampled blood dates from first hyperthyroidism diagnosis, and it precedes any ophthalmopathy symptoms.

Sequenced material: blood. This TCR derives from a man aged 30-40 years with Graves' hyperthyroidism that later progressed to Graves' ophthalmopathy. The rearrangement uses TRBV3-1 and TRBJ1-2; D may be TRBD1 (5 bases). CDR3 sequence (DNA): TGTGCCAGCAGCCCGTCGGACCGACAGAGAGGCTACACCTTC. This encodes CASSPSDRQRGYTF. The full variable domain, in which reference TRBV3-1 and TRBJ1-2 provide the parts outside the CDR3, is DTAVSQTPKYLVTQMGNDKSIKCEQNLGHDTMYWYKQDSKKFLKIMFSYNNKELIINETVPNRFSPKSPDKAHLNLHINSLELGDSAVYFCASSPSDRQRGYTFGSGTRLTVV.